Given below is one T cell receptor beta chain in context. Germline V gene sequence: CDR1 MNHNY, CDR2 SVGAGI (reference sequence). The CDR3 is 13 residues long. V was clipped by 7 bases and J by 6 bases, with 13 bases between them. The data belong to a study of Ad26.COV2.S vaccination and SARS-CoV-2 variants. Produced via immunoSEQ multiplex PCR; TCRdb's table is partial and in-frame only. The table has around 350,000 clones, about 92% seen once. V and J are TRBV6-6 and TRBJ1-5, with D perhaps matching TRBD1 (5 bases). This TCR was sampled from a human donor who had recovered from COVID-19. The specimen comprised peripheral blood, sampled after recovery from COVID-19. The CDR3 sequence is CASTGGEVQPQHF. The CDR3 nucleotides read TGTGCCAGCACTGGGGGGGAGGTTCAGCCCCAGCATTTT.